The text below deals with one T cell receptor beta chain. What it binds is not known. The authors made TCR beta cDNA from 500 ng total RNA with a constant-region primer. What produced the TCR beta libraries was three nested multiplex PCR rounds using slightly modified ARM-PCR. Researchers ran the first two PCR rounds for roughly 11 cycles each with TRBV1-TRBV30 forward primers and a C-beta reverse primer. One entry per CDR3 protein results from TCRdb running MiXCR on the multiplex PCR reads. Of roughly 200,000 distinct CDR3 sequences listed, around four fifths are singletons. The entry originates in a study of tumor-infiltrating lymphocytes in primary liver carcinoma. Looking at the study overall: Read depth, roughly 3.5 to 8 million productive TCRbeta reads, did not differ significantly between tissues. Study-level findings and limits: Only about 7-24% of top clones were detected in all five tumor regions. A significantly higher top-250-clone fraction was recorded for tumors than for blood (p = 0.039).

Without any cell sorting, about 19-32 mg of bulk tissue yielded co-extracted RNA and DNA. Sampling of every tumor involved five separate regions. These included the tumor centre. The trim removed 10 bases at V and 6 bases at J, leaving 14 bases unmatched. There are 14 residues in the CDR3. Germline-derived CDR1 and CDR2 are MNHNS and SASEGT. The TCR was taken from a man aged 40-49 years with primary liver carcinoma and hepatitis B virus infection. Sequencing was done on a sample of tumor tissue from primary liver carcinoma. This chain uses TRBV6-1 with TRBJ2-7; TRBD1 matches 8 bases. The chain's CDR3 is CANSTGTGQSEQYF. DNA for the CDR3: TGTGCCAACAGCACCGGGACAGGTCAATCCGAGCAGTACTTC.